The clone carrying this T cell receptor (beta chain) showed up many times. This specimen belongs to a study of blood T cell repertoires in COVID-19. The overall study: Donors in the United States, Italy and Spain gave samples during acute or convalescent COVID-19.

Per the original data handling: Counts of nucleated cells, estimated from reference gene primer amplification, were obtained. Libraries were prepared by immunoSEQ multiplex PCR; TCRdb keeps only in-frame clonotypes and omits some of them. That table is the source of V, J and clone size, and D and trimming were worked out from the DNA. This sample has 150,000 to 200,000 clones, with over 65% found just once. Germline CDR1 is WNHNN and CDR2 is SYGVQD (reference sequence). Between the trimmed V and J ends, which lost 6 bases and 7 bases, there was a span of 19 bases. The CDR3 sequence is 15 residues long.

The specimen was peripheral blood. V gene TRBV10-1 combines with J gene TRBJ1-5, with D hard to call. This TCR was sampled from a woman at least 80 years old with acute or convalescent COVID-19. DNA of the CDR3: TGCGCCAGCAGCGAAGGCCGGGTTCAAAGACAGCCCCAGCATTTT. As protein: CASSEGRVQRQPQHF.